This is a list of T cell receptor beta chains from one sample in a study of cytomegalovirus exposure and HLA in healthy donors. Profiling relied on immunoSEQ multiplex PCR, and the TCRdb table lists in-frame clones only, not all of them. This table has roughly 150,000 clones, approximately 85% appearing once. Source material: PBMCs. These receptors came from a woman between 18 and 30 years old in good health and CMV-seronegative. CDR3s include the opening cysteine and the closing phenylalanine or tryptophan. A D gene is named only where the DNA matches it firmly. Size values are once, few and many counts, or a class for expanded clones, and some rows have none.

NA	NA	TRBV9	TRBJ2-2	CASSVGAANTGELFF	TGTGCCAGCAGCGTAGGGGCAGCGAACACCGGGGAGCTGTTTTTT
NA	TRBD1	TRBV19	TRBJ2-2	CAANRDRNTGELFF	TGTGCCGCCAACCGGGACAGAAACACCGGGGAGCTGTTTTTT
NA	NA	TRBV18	TRBJ1-1	CASSRKWEMNTEAFF	TGTGCCAGCTCACGTAAGTGGGAGATGAACACTGAAGCTTTCTTT
NA	NA	TRBV28	TRBJ1-1	CASSPGIRTEAFF	TGTGCCAGCTCCCCCGGGATTAGGACTGAAGCTTTCTTT
NA	NA	TRBV18	TRBJ1-2	CASSPTGQRGYTF	TGTGCCAGCTCACCGACAGGTCAGCGAGGCTACACCTTC
NA	TRBD1	TRBV5-1	TRBJ2-7	CASSLGQGGYEQYF	TGCGCCAGCAGTCTAGGACAGGGGGGATACGAGCAGTACTTC
NA	TRBD1	TRBV4-2	TRBJ1-2	CASSQPQGTYGYTF	TGTGCCAGCAGCCAACCACAGGGGACCTATGGCTACACCTTC
NA	NA	TRBV10-3	TRBJ2-7	CAISEGHAYEQYF	TGTGCCATCAGTGAGGGGCATGCCTACGAGCAGTACTTC
few	NA	TRBV7-9	TRBJ1-1	CASTRFEGEAFF	TGTGCCAGCACCCGGTTCGAGGGTGAAGCTTTCTTT
NA	TRBD2	TRBV11-3	TRBJ2-1	CASSSRTSVGEQFF	TGTGCCAGCAGCTCCCGGACTAGCGTGGGTGAGCAGTTCTTC
NA	TRBD1	TRBV7-2	TRBJ1-4	CASGQGLNEKLFF	TGTGCCAGCGGACAGGGACTTAATGAAAAACTGTTTTTT
few	NA	TRBV6-6	TRBJ2-3	CASSYELGTDTQYF	TGTGCCAGCAGTTACGAGTTGGGCACAGATACGCAGTATTTT
NA	NA	TRBV2	TRBJ2-5	CASSGQTQETQYF	TGTGCCAGCAGTGGACAGACCCAAGAGACCCAGTACTTC
few	NA	TRBV10-2	TRBJ2-1	CASSEGVVSNEQFF	TGCGCCAGCAGTGAAGGGGTAGTAAGCAATGAGCAGTTCTTC
once	NA	TRBV18	TRBJ2-5	CASSPPTNLQETQYF	TGTGCCAGCTCACCACCGACTAATTTACAAGAGACCCAGTACTTC
NA	NA	TRBV7-2	TRBJ1-4	CASSLVGGTNEKLFF	TGTGCCAGCAGCTTAGTGGGGGGAACTAATGAAAAACTGTTTTTT
NA	TRBD2	TRBV7-2	TRBJ2-3	CASSRGVAGTDTQYF	TGTGCCAGCAGCCGGGGGGTAGCGGGCACAGATACGCAGTATTTT
few	TRBD1	TRBV11-1	TRBJ2-2	CASSRYRGSNTGELFF	TGTGCCAGCAGCCGTTACAGGGGATCGAACACCGGGGAGCTGTTTTTT
NA	NA	TRBV9	TRBJ2-5	CASSVDGGPLETQYF	TGTGCCAGCAGCGTAGATGGCGGGCCCCTGGAGACCCAGTACTTC
NA	NA	TRBV28	TRBJ1-2	CASSSPQREGYTF	TGTGCCAGCAGTTCACCCCAAAGAGAGGGCTACACCTTC
NA	TRBD1	TRBV5-4	TRBJ1-2	CASKRTGGGYTF	TGTGCCAGCAAAAGGACAGGGGGGGGCTACACCTTC
NA	TRBD1	TRBV28	TRBJ1-1	CASSLGTVVQGTEAFF	TGTGCCAGCAGTTTAGGGACAGTGGTCCAAGGGACTGAAGCTTTCTTT
NA	TRBD1	TRBV6-5	TRBJ1-4	CASSFSATGDEKLFF	TGTGCCAGCAGTTTCTCGGCGACAGGGGATGAAAAACTGTTTTTT
NA	TRBD1	TRBV18	TRBJ1-2	CASSRTGGGIYGYTF	TGTGCCAGCTCGCGAACAGGGGGCGGAATCTATGGCTACACCTTC
NA	TRBD2	TRBV10-3	TRBJ2-2	CASGLAGSTGELFF	TGTGCCTCGGGACTAGCGGGGAGCACCGGGGAGCTGTTTTTT
NA	TRBD1	TRBV6-5	TRBJ2-7	CASSLGTGAYEQYF	TGTGCCAGCAGTTTGGGGACAGGGGCGTACGAGCAGTACTTC
few	TRBD1	TRBV7-9	TRBJ1-2	CASSLRSGGDYGYTF	TGTGCCAGCAGCTTGAGATCAGGGGGCGACTATGGCTACACCTTC
NA	NA	TRBV27	TRBJ1-2	CASSSAGRGYTF	TGTGCCAGCAGTTCAGCGGGGAGAGGCTACACCTTC
NA	TRBD2	TRBV28	TRBJ2-1	CASSLPLGAGGGDNEQFF	TGTGCCAGCAGTTTACCCCTTGGAGCGGGGGGTGGGGACAATGAGCAGTTCTTC
NA	NA	TRBV2	TRBJ1-5	CASSPQGTGQPQHF	TGTGCCAGCAGTCCCCAGGGGACGGGTCAGCCCCAGCATTTT
NA	NA	TRBV20-1	TRBJ1-3	CSARPENTIYF	TGCAGTGCTAGACCAGAAAACACCATATATTTT
NA	NA	TRBV6-6	TRBJ2-5	CANSRGFQETQYF	TGTGCCAACTCACGAGGGTTTCAAGAGACCCAGTACTTC
NA	TRBD1	TRBV5-1	TRBJ1-2	CASSLQGNYGYTF	TGCGCCAGCAGTCTACAGGGGAACTATGGCTACACCTTC
NA	NA	TRBV6-5	TRBJ1-2	CASSYSTAQVPYGYTF	TGTGCCAGCAGTTACTCGACAGCTCAGGTCCCCTATGGCTACACCTTC
NA	NA	TRBV7-2	TRBJ1-6	CASSSKNSPLHF	TGTGCCAGCAGCTCTAAAAATTCACCCCTCCACTTT
NA	NA	TRBV27	TRBJ1-2	CASSFTGSYGYTF	TGTGCCAGCAGTTTTACAGGGTCCTATGGCTACACCTTC
NA	NA	TRBV7-2	TRBJ1-2	CASTMDISDGYTF	TGTGCCAGCACCATGGACATATCGGATGGCTACACCTTC
NA	NA	TRBV2	TRBJ1-1	CASSGFRGTEAFF	TGTGCCAGCAGTGGGTTCAGGGGAACTGAAGCTTTCTTT
NA	TRBD1	TRBV2	TRBJ2-1	CASRRDRPYNEQFF	TGTGCCAGCAGAAGGGACAGGCCCTACAATGAGCAGTTCTTC
NA	TRBD2	TRBV4-3	TRBJ2-7	CASSQDGTWGGEQYF	TGCGCCAGCAGCCAAGATGGCACGTGGGGGGGCGAGCAGTACTTC
NA	NA	TRBV28	TRBJ1-5	CASSPTLWRAQHF	TGTGCCAGCAGTCCAACCCTCTGGAGGGCCCAGCATTTT
NA	TRBD1	TRBV27	TRBJ2-7	CASSNRGSSYEQYF	TGTGCCAGCAGTAACAGGGGGAGCTCCTACGAGCAGTACTTC
few	TRBD1	TRBV28	TRBJ2-1	CASSSTDRGGSNEQFF	TGTGCCAGCAGTTCCACGGACAGGGGGGGTTCGAATGAGCAGTTCTTC
NA	TRBD1	TRBV4-1	TRBJ1-5	CASSQRGGQGSISNQPQHF	TGCGCCAGCAGCCAACGTGGGGGACAGGGGAGTATTAGCAATCAGCCCCAGCATTTT
few	NA	TRBV4-1	TRBJ1-1	CASSQDGASLNTEAFF	TGCGCCAGCAGCCAAGATGGGGCGAGTCTGAACACTGAAGCTTTCTTT
NA	TRBD2	TRBV2	TRBJ2-5	CASNAGEGETQYF	TGTGCCAGCAATGCGGGGGAAGGGGAGACCCAGTACTTC
NA	TRBD1	TRBV6-6	TRBJ2-3	CASSRDRETDTQYF	TGTGCCAGCAGCCGGGACAGGGAGACAGATACGCAGTATTTT
once	TRBD2	TRBV19	TRBJ2-1	CASRTSENNEQFF	TGTGCCAGTAGGACTAGCGAGAACAATGAGCAGTTCTTC
NA	NA	TRBV5-1	TRBJ2-1	CASSLVSRNEQFF	TGCGCCAGCAGCTTGGTATCCCGCAATGAGCAGTTCTTC
NA	NA	TRBV19	TRBJ2-7	CASSTQDGDWDEQYF	TGTGCCAGTAGTACGCAGGACGGGGATTGGGACGAGCAGTACTTC
NA	TRBD2	TRBV5-4	TRBJ2-5	CASRWAGGMRETQYF	TGTGCCAGCAGGTGGGCGGGAGGGATGCGAGAGACCCAGTACTTC
NA	NA	TRBV7-2	TRBJ2-3	CASSSQAGFTDTQYF	TGTGCCAGCAGCTCCCAGGCAGGATTCACAGATACGCAGTATTTT
NA	TRBD2	TRBV7-9	TRBJ2-1	CASSPTPPGLAGLNEQFF	TGTGCCAGCAGCCCCACCCCTCCAGGACTAGCGGGGTTGAATGAGCAGTTCTTC
NA	NA	TRBV9	TRBJ2-1	CASGNSADNEQFF	TGTGCCAGCGGGAATAGCGCGGACAATGAGCAGTTCTTC
NA	TRBD1	TRBV9	TRBJ2-7	CASSRDSLYEQYF	TGTGCCAGCAGCCGGGACAGCCTCTACGAGCAGTACTTC